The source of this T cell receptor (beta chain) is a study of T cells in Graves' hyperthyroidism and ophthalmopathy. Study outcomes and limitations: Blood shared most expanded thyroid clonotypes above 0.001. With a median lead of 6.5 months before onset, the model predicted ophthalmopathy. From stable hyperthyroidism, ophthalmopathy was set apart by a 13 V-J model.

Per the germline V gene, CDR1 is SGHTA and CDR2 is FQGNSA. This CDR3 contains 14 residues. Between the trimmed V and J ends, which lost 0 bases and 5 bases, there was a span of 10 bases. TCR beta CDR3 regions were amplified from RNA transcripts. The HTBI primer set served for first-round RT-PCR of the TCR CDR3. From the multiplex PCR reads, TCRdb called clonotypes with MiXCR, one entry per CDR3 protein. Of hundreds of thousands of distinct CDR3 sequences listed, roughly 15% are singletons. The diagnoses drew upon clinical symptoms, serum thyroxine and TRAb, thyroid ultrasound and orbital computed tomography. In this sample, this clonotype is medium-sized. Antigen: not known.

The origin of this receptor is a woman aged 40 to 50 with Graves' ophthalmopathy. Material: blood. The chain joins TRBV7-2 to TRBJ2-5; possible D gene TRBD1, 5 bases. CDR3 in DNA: TGTGCCAGCAGCTTAGCCACCAGGGTTGAGACCCAGTACTTC. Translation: CASSLATRVETQYF.